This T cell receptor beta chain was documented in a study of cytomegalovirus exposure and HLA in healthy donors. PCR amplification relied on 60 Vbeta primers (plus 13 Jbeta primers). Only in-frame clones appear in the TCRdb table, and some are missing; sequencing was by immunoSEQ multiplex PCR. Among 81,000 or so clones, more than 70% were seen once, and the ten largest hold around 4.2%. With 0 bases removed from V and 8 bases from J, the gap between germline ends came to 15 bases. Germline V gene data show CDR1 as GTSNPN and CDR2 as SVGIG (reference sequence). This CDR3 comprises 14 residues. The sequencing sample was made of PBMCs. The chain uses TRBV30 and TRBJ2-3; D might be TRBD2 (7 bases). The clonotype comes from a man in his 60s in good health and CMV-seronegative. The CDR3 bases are TGTGCCTGGAGTGTTAGCGGGCGAGGGGGTACGCAGTATTTT. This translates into CAWSVSGRGGTQYF.